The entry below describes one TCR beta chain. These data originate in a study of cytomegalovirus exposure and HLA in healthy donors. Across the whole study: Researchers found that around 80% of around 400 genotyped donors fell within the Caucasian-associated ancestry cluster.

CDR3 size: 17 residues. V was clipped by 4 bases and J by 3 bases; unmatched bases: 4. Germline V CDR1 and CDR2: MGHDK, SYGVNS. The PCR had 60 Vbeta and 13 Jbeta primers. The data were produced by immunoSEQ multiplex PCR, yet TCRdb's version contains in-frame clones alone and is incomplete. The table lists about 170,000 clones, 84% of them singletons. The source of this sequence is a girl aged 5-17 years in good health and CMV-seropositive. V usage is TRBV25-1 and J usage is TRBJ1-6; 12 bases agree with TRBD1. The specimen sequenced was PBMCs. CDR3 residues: CASSGGQGANYNSPLHF. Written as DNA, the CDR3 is TGTGCCAGCAGTGGGGGACAGGGGGCAAACTATAATTCACCCCTCCACTTT.